The 6 T cell receptor beta chains below were found in one sample sequenced in a study of OX40 agonist ivuxolimab in advanced cancers. Sequencing used immunoSEQ multiplex PCR; TCRdb keeps in-frame clones, though not all of them. The sample lists around 80,000 clones; more than 85% were seen once. This specimen was CD4+ or CD8+ T cells sorted from blood, taken in a trial of the OX40 agonist ivuxolimab. The origin of the receptors is an adult with an advanced solid tumor such as melanoma, head and neck, liver or kidney cancer.

This clone was seen more than once but under ten times. This chain joins TRBV9 and TRBJ1-2; perhaps TRBD1 as D (5 bases). The CDR3 consists of 15 residues. CDR1 is SGDLS, CDR2 YYNGEE, per germline. V lost 0 bases and J 4 bases, leaving 13 bases between the germline ends. The CDR3 loop is CASSVEGGDPYGYTF. CDR3 sequence (DNA): TGTGCCAGCAGCGTAGAAGGAGGGGATCCCTATGGCTACACCTTC.

The CDR3 region is CASSIESLGSYEQYF. The DNA for the CDR3 is TGTGCCAGTAGTATAGAATCTTTGGGCTCCTACGAGCAGTACTTC. This chain uses TRBV19 with TRBJ2-7; D is unresolved. Between the trimmed V and J ends, which lost 0 bases and 0 bases, there was a span of 9 bases. The CDR3 runs to 15 residues. Per germline, CDR1 LNHDA and CDR2 SQIVND (reference sequence). Looking up the rest from reference TRBV19 and TRBJ2-7 gives the full variable domain: DGGITQSPKYLFRKEGQNVTLSCEQNLNHDAMYWYRQDPGQGLRLIYYSQIVNDFQKGDIAEGYSVSREKKESFPLTVTSAQKNPTAFYLCASSIESLGSYEQYFGPGTRLTVT.

This chain uses TRBV7-3 with TRBJ2-2, with D perhaps TRBD1 or TRBD2 (6 bases each). The CDR3 has 15 amino acids. V lost 5 bases and J 4 bases, leaving 14 bases between the germline ends. Per the germline V gene, CDR1 is SGHTA and CDR2 is FQGTGA. The CDR3 DNA reads TGTGCCAGCAGCCGGGGGCAGGGTGGCACCGGGGAGCTGTTTTTT. It encodes CASSRGQGGTGELFF.

V and J are TRBV9 and TRBJ1-1; the D is unclear. The V end lost 0 bases, the J end lost 3 bases, and 12 bases lay between the germline ends. Per germline, CDR1 SGDLS and CDR2 YYNGEE. This CDR3 has 15 residues. CDR3 sequence reads: CASSVDQFTDTEAFF. The CDR3 bases are TGTGCCAGCAGCGTAGACCAGTTCACGGACACTGAAGCTTTCTTT.

Details on this clone: In the same sample, other DNA sequences code for this CDR3. The chain recombines TRBV4-1 with TRBJ1-1; D remains unclear. The germline V gene encodes CDR1 MGHRA and CDR2 YSYEKL. The V and J ends lost 0 bases and 3 bases respectively, with 5 bases between them. The CDR3 spans 13 residues. CDR3 nucleotides: TGCGCCAGCAGCCAAGATCGGGACACTGAAGCTTTCTTT. Protein product: CASSQDRDTEAFF.

This chain links TRBV7-6 with TRBJ2-5, with TRBD1 matching over 11 bases. J lost 5 bases, V lost 4 bases, and 6 bases had no gene match. The CDR3 is made up of 15 amino acids. The V gene's germline CDR1 is SGHVS and CDR2 FNYEAQ. The CDR3 DNA is TGTGCCAGCAGCTCGGGACAGGGGGTAGGGGAGACCCAGTACTTC. Its translation is CASSSGQGVGETQYF.